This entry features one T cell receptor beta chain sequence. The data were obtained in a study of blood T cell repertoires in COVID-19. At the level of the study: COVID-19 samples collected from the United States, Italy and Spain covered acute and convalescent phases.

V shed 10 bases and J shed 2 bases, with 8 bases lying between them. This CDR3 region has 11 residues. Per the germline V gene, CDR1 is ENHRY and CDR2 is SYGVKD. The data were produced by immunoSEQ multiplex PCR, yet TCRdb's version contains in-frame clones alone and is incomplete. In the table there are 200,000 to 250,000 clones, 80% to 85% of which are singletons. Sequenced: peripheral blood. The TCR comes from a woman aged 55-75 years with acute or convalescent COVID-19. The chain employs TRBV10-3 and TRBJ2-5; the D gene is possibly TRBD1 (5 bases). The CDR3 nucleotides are TGTGCCACACAGGTACAAGAGACCCAGTACTTC. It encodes CATQVQETQYF.